This record covers a single T cell receptor beta chain. Germline lookup yields CDR1 SGHDT and CDR2 YYEEEE. Losses at the gene ends were 4 bases for V and 1 base for J; bases not matched to a gene: 10. The CDR3 extends over 17 amino acids. The data belong to a study of blood T cell repertoires in COVID-19. This table comes from immunoSEQ multiplex PCR, and its TCRdb copy is limited to in-frame clones, with some not included. This sample has almost 350,000 clones, with almost 90% found just once. Sequenced material: PBMCs or T cells enriched from blood (not recorded which). The V and J genes are TRBV5-6 and TRBJ2-2; 7 bases align to TRBD2. The receptor comes from a woman in her twenties or thirties who had been exposed to COVID-19. The CDR3 loop reads CASSRGEGRLNTGELFF. The DNA of the CDR3 is TGTGCCAGCAGCCGGGGGGAGGGACGGTTGAACACCGGGGAGCTGTTTTTT.